The following is a TCR beta chain sequence with its context. V was pared by 3 bases and J by 6 bases, with 3 bases between. The CDR3 has 11 amino acids. CDR1 SNHLY and CDR2 FYNNEI come from the germline V gene. RNA in amounts of about 0.45 to 1 ug was reverse transcribed with random hexamers. By means of immunoSEQ multiplex PCR, TCR beta CDR3 spanning 54 Vbeta and 13 Jbeta underwent amplification. One entry per CDR3 protein results from TCRdb running MiXCR on the immunoSEQ multiplex PCR reads. The sample has about 300,000 distinct CDR3 sequences, about 85% seen once. The data originate from a study of CD8 T cells in Susac syndrome.

The rearrangement uses TRBV2 and TRBJ2-1; D is ambiguous. The receptor was derived from a human donor with multiple sclerosis. The sequencing input was CD8+ T cells from PBMCs. The CDR3 DNA is TGTGCCAGCAGTGAGGGCAATGAGCAGTTCTTC. This encodes CASSEGNEQFF.